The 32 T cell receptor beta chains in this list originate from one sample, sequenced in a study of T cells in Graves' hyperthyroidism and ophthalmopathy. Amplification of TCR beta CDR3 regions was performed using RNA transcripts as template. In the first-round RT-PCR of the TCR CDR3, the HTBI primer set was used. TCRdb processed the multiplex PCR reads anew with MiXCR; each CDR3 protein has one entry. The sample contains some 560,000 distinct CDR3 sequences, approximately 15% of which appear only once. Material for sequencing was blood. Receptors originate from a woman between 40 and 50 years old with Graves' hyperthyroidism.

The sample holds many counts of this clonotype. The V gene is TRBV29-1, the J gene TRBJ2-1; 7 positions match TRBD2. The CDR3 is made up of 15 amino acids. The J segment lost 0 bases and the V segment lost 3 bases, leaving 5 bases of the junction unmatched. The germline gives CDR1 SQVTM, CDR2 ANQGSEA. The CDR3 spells CSVESRGSSYNEQFF. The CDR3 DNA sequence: TGCAGCGTTGAGTCGCGGGGGAGCTCCTACAATGAGCAGTTCTTC.

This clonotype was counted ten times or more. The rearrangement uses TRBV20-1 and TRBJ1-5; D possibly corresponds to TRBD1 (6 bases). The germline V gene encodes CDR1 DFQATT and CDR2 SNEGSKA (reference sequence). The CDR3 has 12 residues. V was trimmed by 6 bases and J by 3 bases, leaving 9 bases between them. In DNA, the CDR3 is TGCAGTGCACGGGACAACAATCAGCCCCAGCATTTT. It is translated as CSARDNNQPQHF.

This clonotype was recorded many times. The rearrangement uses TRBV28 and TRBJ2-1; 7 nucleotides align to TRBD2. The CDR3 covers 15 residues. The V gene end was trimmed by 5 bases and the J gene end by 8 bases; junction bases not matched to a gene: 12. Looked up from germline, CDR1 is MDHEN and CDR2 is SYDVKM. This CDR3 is CASSRLGAGIDEQFF. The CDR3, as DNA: TGTGCCAGCAGTCGTTTGGGAGCGGGGATTGATGAGCAGTTCTTC.

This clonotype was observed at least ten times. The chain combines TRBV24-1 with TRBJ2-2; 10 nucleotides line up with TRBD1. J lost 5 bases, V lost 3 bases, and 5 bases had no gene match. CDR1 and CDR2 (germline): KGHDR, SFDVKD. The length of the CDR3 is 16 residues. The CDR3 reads CATSDSGTGVTGELFF. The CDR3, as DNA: TGTGCCACCAGTGATAGCGGGACAGGGGTAACCGGGGAGCTGTTTTTT.

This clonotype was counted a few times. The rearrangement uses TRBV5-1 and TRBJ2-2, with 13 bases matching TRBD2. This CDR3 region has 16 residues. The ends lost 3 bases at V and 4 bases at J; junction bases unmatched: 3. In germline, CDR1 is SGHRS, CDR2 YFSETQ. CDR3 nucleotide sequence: TGCGCCAGCAGCTCACTAGCGGGAGGGACCACCGGGGAGCTGTTTTTT. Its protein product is CASSSLAGGTTGELFF. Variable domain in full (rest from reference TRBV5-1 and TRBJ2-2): KAGVTQTPRYLIKTRGQQVTLSCSPISGHRSVSWYQQTPGQGLQFLFEYFSETQRNKGNFPGRFSGRQFSNSRSEMNVSTLELGDSALYLCASSSLAGGTTGELFFGEGSRLTVL.

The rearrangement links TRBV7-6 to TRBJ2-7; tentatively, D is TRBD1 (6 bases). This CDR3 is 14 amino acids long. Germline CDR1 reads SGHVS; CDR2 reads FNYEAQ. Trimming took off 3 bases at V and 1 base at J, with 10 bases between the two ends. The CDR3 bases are TGTGCCAGCAGCTTCGGACAGTGGTCCTACGAGCAGTACTTC. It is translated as CASSFGQWSYEQYF. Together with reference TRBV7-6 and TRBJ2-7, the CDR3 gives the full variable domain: GAGVSQSPRYKVTKRGQDVALRCDPISGHVSLYWYRQALGQGPEFLTYFNYEAQQDKSGLPNDRFSAERPEGSISTLTIQRTEQRDSAMYRCASSFGQWSYEQYFGPGTRLTVT.

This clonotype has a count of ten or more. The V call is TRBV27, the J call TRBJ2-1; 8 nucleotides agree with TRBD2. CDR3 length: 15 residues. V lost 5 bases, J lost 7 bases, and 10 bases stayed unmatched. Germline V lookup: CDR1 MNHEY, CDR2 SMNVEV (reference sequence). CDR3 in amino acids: CASSTGTSVGNEQFF. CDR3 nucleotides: TGTGCCAGCAGTACCGGGACTAGTGTGGGAAATGAGCAGTTCTTC.

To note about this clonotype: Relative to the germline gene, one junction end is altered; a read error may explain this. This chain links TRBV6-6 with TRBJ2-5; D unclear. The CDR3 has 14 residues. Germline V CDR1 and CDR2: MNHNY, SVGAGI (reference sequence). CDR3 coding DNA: TGTGCCAGCAGTTACTCTGGTCAATTGGAGACCCTGTACTTC. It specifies CASSYSGQLETLYF.

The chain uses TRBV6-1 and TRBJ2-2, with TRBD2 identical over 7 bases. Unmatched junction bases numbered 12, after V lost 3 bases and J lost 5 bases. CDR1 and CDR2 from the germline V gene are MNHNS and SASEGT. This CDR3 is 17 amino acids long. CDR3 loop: CASSEGGEGLRTGELFF. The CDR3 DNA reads TGTGCCAGCAGTGAGGGGGGGGAGGGGTTAAGGACCGGGGAGCTGTTTTTT.

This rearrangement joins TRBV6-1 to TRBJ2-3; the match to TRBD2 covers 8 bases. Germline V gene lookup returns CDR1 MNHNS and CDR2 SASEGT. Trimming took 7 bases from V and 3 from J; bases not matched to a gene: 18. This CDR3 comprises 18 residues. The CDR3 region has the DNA TGTGCCAGCACCCCTCCCCCAGGAAGCGGGAGATTTACAGATACGCAGTATTTT. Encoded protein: CASTPPPGSGRFTDTQYF.

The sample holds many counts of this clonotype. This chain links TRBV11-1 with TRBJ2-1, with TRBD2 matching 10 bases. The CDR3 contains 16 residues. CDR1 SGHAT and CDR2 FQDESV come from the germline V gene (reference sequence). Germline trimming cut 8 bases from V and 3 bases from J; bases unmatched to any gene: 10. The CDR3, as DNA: TGTGCCAGCGGATTGGGTTCTAGCGGGAGCTACAATGAGCAGTTCTTC. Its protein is CASGLGSSGSYNEQFF. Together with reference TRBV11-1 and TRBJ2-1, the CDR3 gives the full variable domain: EAEVAQSPRYKITEKSQAVAFWCDPISGHATLYWYRQILGQGPELLVQFQDESVVDDSQLPKDRFSAERLKGVDSTLKIQPAELGDSAMYLCASGLGSSGSYNEQFFGPGTRLTVL.

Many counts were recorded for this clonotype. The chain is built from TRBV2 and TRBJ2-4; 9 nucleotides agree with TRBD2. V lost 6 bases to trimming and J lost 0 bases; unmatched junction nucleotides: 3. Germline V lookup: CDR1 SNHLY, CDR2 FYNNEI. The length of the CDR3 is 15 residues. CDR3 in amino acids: CASRTSGLAKNIQYF. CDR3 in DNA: TGTGCCAGCAGAACTAGCGGGCTAGCCAAAAACATTCAGTACTTC. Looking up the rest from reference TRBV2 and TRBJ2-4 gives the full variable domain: EPEVTQTPSHQVTQMGQEVILRCVPISNHLYFYWYRQILGQKVEFLVSFYNNEISEKSEIFDDQFSVERPDGSNFTLKIRSTKLEDSAMYFCASRTSGLAKNIQYFGAGTRLSVL.

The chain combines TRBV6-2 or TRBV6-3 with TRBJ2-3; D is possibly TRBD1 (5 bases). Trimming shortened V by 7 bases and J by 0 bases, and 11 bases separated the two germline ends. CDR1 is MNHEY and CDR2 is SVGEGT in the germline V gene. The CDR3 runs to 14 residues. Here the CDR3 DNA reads TGTGCCAGCACACAGGCCTCTAGCACAGATACGCAGTATTTT. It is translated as CASTQASSTDTQYF.

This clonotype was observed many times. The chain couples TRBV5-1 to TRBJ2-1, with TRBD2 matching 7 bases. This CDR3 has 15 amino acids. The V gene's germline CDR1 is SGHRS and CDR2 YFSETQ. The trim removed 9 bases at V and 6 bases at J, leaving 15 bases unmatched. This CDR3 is CAKPIKRERRNEQFF. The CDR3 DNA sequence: TGCGCCAAGCCCATAAAGCGGGAACGTCGCAATGAGCAGTTCTTC.

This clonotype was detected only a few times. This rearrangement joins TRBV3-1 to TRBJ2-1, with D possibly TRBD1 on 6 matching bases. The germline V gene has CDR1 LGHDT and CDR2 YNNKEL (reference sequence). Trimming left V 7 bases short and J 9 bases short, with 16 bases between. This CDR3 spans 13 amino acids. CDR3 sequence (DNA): TGTGCCAGCAATCACGTAGAAGGGGGTGAGCAGTTCTTC. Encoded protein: CASNHVEGGEQFF.

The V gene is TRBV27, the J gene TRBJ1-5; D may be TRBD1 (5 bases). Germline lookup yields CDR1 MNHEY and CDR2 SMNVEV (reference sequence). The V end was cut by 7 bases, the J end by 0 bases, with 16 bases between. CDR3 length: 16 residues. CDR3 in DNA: TGTGCCAGCAACGGGACTGATGTTAATAGCAATCAGCCCCAGCATTTT. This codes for CASNGTDVNSNQPQHF.

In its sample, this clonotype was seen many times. The CDR3 sequence is CASSARQGSGELFF. Written as DNA, the CDR3 is TGTGCCAGCAGTGCCAGACAGGGTTCAGGGGAGCTGTTTTTT. The chain combines TRBV12-3 or TRBV12-4 with TRBJ2-2; 7 bases fit TRBD1. The CDR3 runs to 14 residues. V lost 5 bases and J lost 8; bases outside the gene matches: 8.

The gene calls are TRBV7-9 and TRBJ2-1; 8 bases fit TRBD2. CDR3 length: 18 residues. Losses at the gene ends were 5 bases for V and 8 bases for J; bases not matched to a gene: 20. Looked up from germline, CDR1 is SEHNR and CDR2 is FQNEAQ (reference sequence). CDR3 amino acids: CASSLPLAGRERFDEQFF. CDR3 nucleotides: TGTGCCAGCAGCCTACCCTTAGCGGGGAGGGAGAGATTTGATGAGCAGTTCTTC.

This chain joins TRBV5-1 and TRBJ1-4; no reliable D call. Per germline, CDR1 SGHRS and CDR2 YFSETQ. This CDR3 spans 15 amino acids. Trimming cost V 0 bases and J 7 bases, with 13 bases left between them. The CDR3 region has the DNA TGCGCCAGCAGCTTGGGGACCGCTATTTCTGAAAAACTGTTTTTT. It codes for CASSLGTAISEKLFF.

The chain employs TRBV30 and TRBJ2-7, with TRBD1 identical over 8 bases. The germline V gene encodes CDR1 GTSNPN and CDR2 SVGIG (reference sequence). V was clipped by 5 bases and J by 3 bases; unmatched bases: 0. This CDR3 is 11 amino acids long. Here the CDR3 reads CAWGTGYEQYF. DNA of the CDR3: TGTGCCTGGGGGACAGGCTACGAGCAGTACTTC.

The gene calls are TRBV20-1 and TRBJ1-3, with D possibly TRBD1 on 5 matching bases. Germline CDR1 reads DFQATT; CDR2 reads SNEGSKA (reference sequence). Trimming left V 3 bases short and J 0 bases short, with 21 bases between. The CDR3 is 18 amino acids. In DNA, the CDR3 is TGCAGTGCTAGGCCTGGGGCCGGGGGGTTAGGCTCTGGAAACACCATATATTTT. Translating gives CSARPGAGGLGSGNTIYF.

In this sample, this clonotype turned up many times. CDR3 in DNA: TGTGCCAGCATTGAGGGTTCCTACGAGCAGTACTTC. Protein product: CASIEGSYEQYF. The chain carries TRBV6-1 and TRBJ2-7; tentatively, D is TRBD2 (5 bases). The CDR3 consists of 12 residues. The V gene's germline CDR1 is MNHNS and CDR2 SASEGT. The V gene lost 7 bases and the J gene lost 1 base, with 8 bases spanning the gap.

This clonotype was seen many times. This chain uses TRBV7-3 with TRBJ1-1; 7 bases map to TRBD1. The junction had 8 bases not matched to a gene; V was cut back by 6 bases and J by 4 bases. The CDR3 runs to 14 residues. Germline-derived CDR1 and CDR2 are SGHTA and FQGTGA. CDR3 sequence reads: CASSRGDSRTEAFF. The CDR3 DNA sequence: TGTGCCAGCAGTCGTGGGGACAGTCGCACTGAAGCTTTCTTT.

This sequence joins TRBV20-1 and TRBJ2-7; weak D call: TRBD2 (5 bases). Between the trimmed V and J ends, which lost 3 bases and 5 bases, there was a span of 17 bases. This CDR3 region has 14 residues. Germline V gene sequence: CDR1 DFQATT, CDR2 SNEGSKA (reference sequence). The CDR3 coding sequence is TGCAGTGCTAGGTCGCCTAGCTCGTATGACGAGCAGTACTTC. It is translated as CSARSPSSYDEQYF.

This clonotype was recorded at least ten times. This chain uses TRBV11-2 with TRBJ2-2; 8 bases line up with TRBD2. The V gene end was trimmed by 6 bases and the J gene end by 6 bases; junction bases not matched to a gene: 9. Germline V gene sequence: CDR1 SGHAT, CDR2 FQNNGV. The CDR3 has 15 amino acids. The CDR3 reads CASSITGTRAGELFF. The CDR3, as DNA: TGTGCCAGCAGTATTACCGGGACTAGGGCCGGGGAGCTGTTTTTT.

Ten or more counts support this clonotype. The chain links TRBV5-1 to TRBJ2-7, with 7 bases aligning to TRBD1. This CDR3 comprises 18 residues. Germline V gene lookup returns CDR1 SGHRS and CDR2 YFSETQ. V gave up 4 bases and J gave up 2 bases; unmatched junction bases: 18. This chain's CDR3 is CASSRQGTDIATTYEQYF. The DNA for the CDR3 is TGCGCCAGCAGCCGCCAAGGGACAGACATAGCCACTACCTACGAGCAGTACTTC.

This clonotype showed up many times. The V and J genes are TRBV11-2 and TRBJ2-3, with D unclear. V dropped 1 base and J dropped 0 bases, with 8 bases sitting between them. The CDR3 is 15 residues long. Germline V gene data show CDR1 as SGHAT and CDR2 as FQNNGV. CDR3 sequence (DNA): TGTGCCAGCAGCTTAGTCGGGTCTAGCACAGATACGCAGTATTTT. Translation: CASSLVGSSTDTQYF.

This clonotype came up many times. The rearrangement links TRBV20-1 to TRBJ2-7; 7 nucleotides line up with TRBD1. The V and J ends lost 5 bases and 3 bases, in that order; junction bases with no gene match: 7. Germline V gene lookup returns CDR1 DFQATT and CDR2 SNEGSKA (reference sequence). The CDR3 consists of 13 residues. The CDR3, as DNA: TGCAGTGCTCCCGACAGGGAATTCTACGAGCAGTACTTC. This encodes CSAPDREFYEQYF.

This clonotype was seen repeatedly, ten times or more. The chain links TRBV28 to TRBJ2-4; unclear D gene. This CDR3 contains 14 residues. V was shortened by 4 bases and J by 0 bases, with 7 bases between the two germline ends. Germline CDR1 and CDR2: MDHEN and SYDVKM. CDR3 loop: CASSSYLAKNIQYF. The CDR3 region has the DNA TGTGCCAGCAGTTCCTACCTAGCCAAAAACATTCAGTACTTC. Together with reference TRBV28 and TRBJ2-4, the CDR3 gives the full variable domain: DVKVTQSSRYLVKRTGEKVFLECVQDMDHENMFWYRQDPGLGLRLIYFSYDVKMKEKGDIPEGYSVSREKKERFSLILESASTNQTSMYLCASSSYLAKNIQYFGAGTRLSVL.

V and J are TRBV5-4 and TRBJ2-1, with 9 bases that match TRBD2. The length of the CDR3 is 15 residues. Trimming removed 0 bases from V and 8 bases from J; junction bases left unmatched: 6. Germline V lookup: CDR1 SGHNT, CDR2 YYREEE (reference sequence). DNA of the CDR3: TGTGCCAGCAGCTTGGCTCTAGCGGGAATGGATGAGCAGTTCTTC. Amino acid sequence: CASSLALAGMDEQFF.

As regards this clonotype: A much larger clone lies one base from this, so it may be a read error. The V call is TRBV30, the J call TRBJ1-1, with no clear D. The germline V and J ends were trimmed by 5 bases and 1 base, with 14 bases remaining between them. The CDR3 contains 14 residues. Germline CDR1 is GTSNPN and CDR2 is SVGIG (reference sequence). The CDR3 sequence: CAWGTRGGNTEAFF. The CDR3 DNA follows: TGTGCCTGGGGTACCCGGGGAGGGAACACTGAAGCTTTCTTT.

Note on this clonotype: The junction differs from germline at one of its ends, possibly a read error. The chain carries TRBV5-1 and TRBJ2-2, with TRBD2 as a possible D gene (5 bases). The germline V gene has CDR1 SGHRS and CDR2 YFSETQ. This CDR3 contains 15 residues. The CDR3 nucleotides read TGTGCCAGCAGCTTGGCTCGGCCCGACACCGGGGAGCTGGTTTTT. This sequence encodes CASSLARPDTGELVF.